Listed below are T cell receptor beta chains from one sample, sequenced in a study of cytomegalovirus exposure and HLA in healthy donors. Repertoires were generated with immunoSEQ multiplex PCR, while TCRdb's copy carries only in-frame clones and drops some. The sample has 130,000 or so clones; around 80% are singletons. The material sequenced was PBMCs. The receptor set was obtained from a woman aged 45-59 years in good health and CMV-seropositive. The CDR3 runs from the conserved cysteine through the conserved F or W. Each record gives: CDR3 DNA, CDR3 protein, D gene, J gene, V gene, clone size, CDR3 length. The D gene is left open where the match is weak. Clone size is given for some rows only: seen once, a few or many times, or a class if the clone is expanded.

CDR3 DNA: TGTGCCAGCAGCTTAATTGGGCGAAGTAGTGTGGAGACCCAGTACTTC; CDR3 protein: CASSLIGRSSVETQYF; D gene: NA; J gene: TRBJ2-5; V gene: TRBV7-8; clone size: few; CDR3 length: 16
CDR3 DNA: TGTGCCAGCAGTGTTAGGAACACTGAAGCTTTCTTT; CDR3 protein: CASSVRNTEAFF; D gene: NA; J gene: TRBJ1-1; V gene: TRBV2; clone size: NA; CDR3 length: 12
CDR3 DNA: TGTGCCAGTAGTGCGACTAGCGGGAGAGGTACAGATACGCAGTATTTT; CDR3 protein: CASSATSGRGTDTQYF; D gene: TRBD2; J gene: TRBJ2-3; V gene: TRBV19; clone size: NA; CDR3 length: 16
CDR3 DNA: TGCGCCAGCAGCCTGGGCCGCTCCTACGAGCAGTACTTC; CDR3 protein: CASSLGRSYEQYF; D gene: NA; J gene: TRBJ2-7; V gene: TRBV4-3; clone size: NA; CDR3 length: 13
CDR3 DNA: TGTGCCAGCAGCTTTAGACAGAATGAGCAGTTCTTC; CDR3 protein: CASSFRQNEQFF; D gene: NA; J gene: TRBJ2-1; V gene: TRBV7-9; clone size: NA; CDR3 length: 12
CDR3 DNA: TGCGCCAGCACGGGTGAGACCCAGTACTTC; CDR3 protein: CASTGETQYF; D gene: NA; J gene: TRBJ2-5; V gene: TRBV5-1; clone size: NA; CDR3 length: 10
CDR3 DNA: TGTGCCAGCATTGAGGGACTGACCGCCTACGAGCAGTACTTC; CDR3 protein: CASIEGLTAYEQYF; D gene: NA; J gene: TRBJ2-7; V gene: TRBV2; clone size: NA; CDR3 length: 14
CDR3 DNA: TGTGCCAGCAGGTACCAGGGACTGAACTATGGCTACACCTTC; CDR3 protein: CASRYQGLNYGYTF; D gene: NA; J gene: TRBJ1-2; V gene: TRBV2; clone size: NA; CDR3 length: 14
CDR3 DNA: TGTGCCAGCAGAGTGACAGGGGGCTACGAGCAGTACTTC; CDR3 protein: CASRVTGGYEQYF; D gene: TRBD1; J gene: TRBJ2-7; V gene: TRBV11-3; clone size: NA; CDR3 length: 13
CDR3 DNA: TGTGCCACCAGCAGAGCCGGGCGGGAGAGGTACGAGCAGTACTTC; CDR3 protein: CATSRAGRERYEQYF; D gene: TRBD2; J gene: TRBJ2-7; V gene: TRBV15; clone size: NA; CDR3 length: 15
CDR3 DNA: TGTGCCTGGGGCGGGAACACCGGGGAGCTGTTTTTT; CDR3 protein: CAWGGNTGELFF; D gene: NA; J gene: TRBJ2-2; V gene: TRBV30; clone size: NA; CDR3 length: 12
CDR3 DNA: TGTGCCAGCAGCTTAGTACCCCCTGAGGGTTGGGAAGTCACCGGGGAGCTGTTTTTT; CDR3 protein: CASSLVPPEGWEVTGELFF; D gene: NA; J gene: TRBJ2-2; V gene: TRBV7-2; clone size: NA; CDR3 length: 19
CDR3 DNA: TGCGCCAGCAGCCCTCGGACTAGCGGGGGCCGCAGCTCCTACGAGCAGTACTTC; CDR3 protein: CASSPRTSGGRSSYEQYF; D gene: TRBD2; J gene: TRBJ2-7; V gene: TRBV4-1; clone size: NA; CDR3 length: 18
CDR3 DNA: TGTGCCTGGAGTATCTTATCAGGGGAGGGGGGCACTGAAGCTTTCTTT; CDR3 protein: CAWSILSGEGGTEAFF; D gene: NA; J gene: TRBJ1-1; V gene: TRBV30; clone size: once; CDR3 length: 16
CDR3 DNA: TGTGCCAGCAGCCCCCTGGGGGGCGGGGGGGCCGGCGGGGAGCTGTTTTTT; CDR3 protein: CASSPLGGGGAGGELFF; D gene: TRBD2; J gene: TRBJ2-2; V gene: TRBV7-6; clone size: NA; CDR3 length: 17
CDR3 DNA: TGCGCCAGCAGCGAGACTAGCGGGGGGGGTTACAATGAGCAGTTCTTC; CDR3 protein: CASSETSGGGYNEQFF; D gene: TRBD2; J gene: TRBJ2-1; V gene: TRBV4-3; clone size: NA; CDR3 length: 16
CDR3 DNA: TGTGCCAGCAGTTACTCGAACCCTAGCGGCTACGAGCAGTACTTC; CDR3 protein: CASSYSNPSGYEQYF; D gene: TRBD2; J gene: TRBJ2-7; V gene: TRBV6-6; clone size: NA; CDR3 length: 15
CDR3 DNA: TGTGCCAGCAGCTCCGGGACAGGGGGATATTCCCACTATGGCTACACCTTC; CDR3 protein: CASSSGTGGYSHYGYTF; D gene: TRBD1; J gene: TRBJ1-2; V gene: TRBV11-2; clone size: once; CDR3 length: 17
CDR3 DNA: TGTGCCAGTAGTACAACACCCAGGACAGGGTTCAACACTGAAGCTTTCTTT; CDR3 protein: CASSTTPRTGFNTEAFF; D gene: TRBD1; J gene: TRBJ1-1; V gene: TRBV19; clone size: NA; CDR3 length: 17
CDR3 DNA: TGTGCCAGCAGCCGACAGGGAGGCGAGCAGTACTTC; CDR3 protein: CASSRQGGEQYF; D gene: NA; J gene: TRBJ2-7; V gene: TRBV9; clone size: NA; CDR3 length: 12
CDR3 DNA: TGTGCCAGCAGTCACGGGACAGGGTCCTACGAGCAGTACTTC; CDR3 protein: CASSHGTGSYEQYF; D gene: TRBD1; J gene: TRBJ2-7; V gene: TRBV6-5; clone size: NA; CDR3 length: 14
CDR3 DNA: TGTGCCAGCAGTACGAGACTAGCGGGGAACAATGAGCAGTTCTTC; CDR3 protein: CASSTRLAGNNEQFF; D gene: TRBD2; J gene: TRBJ2-1; V gene: TRBV6-5; clone size: NA; CDR3 length: 15
CDR3 DNA: TGCGCCAGCAGCCCCCCCCGGGAGTGGACCGGGGAGCTGTTTTTT; CDR3 protein: CASSPPREWTGELFF; D gene: NA; J gene: TRBJ2-2; V gene: TRBV5-1; clone size: few; CDR3 length: 15
CDR3 DNA: TGTGCCTGGAGTAGGGACAGGCTTAACTATGGCTACACCTTC; CDR3 protein: CAWSRDRLNYGYTF; D gene: TRBD1; J gene: TRBJ1-2; V gene: TRBV30; clone size: NA; CDR3 length: 14
CDR3 DNA: TGCGCCAGCAGTACCACAGGGGCCCTTAATGAAAAACTGTTTTTT; CDR3 protein: CASSTTGALNEKLFF; D gene: TRBD1; J gene: TRBJ1-4; V gene: TRBV5-1; clone size: NA; CDR3 length: 15
CDR3 DNA: TGTGCCAGCACGCTAGCGGGAGAGTGGGAGACCCAGTACTTC; CDR3 protein: CASTLAGEWETQYF; D gene: TRBD2; J gene: TRBJ2-5; V gene: TRBV6-6; clone size: NA; CDR3 length: 14